Listed below are T cell receptor beta chains from one sample, sequenced in a study of glioma-infiltrating T cells. One entry per CDR3 protein results from TCRdb running MiXCR on the multiplex PCR reads. The sample lists roughly 100,000 distinct CDR3 sequences, 25% to 35% occurring once. The sample was glioma tissue, nonneoplastic brain tissue, or PBMCs (not recorded which). The receptors were gathered from a human donor with low-grade glioma or glioblastoma, undergoing nonglioma brain surgery, or in good health (not recorded which). The CDR3 runs from the conserved cysteine through the conserved F or W. The D gene is left open where the match is weak.

v_gene,d_gene,CDR3aa
TRBV11-2,NA,CASSLLVETQYF
TRBV12-2,NA,CASRSRQGPYEKYF
TRBV6-2/TRBV6-3,NA,CASSSGDSQADTQYF
TRBV11-2,NA,CASSLGSNTGELFF
TRBV4-2,NA,CASSQDRQFEAFF
TRBV11-2,NA,CASSFLPPGSNTEAFF
TRBV6-1,TRBD2,CASSRTGGSTDTQYF
TRBV7-9,TRBD2,CASSLALAGAYNEQFF
TRBV2,TRBD1,CASSRRQGEAKNIQYF
TRBV19,NA,CASTPQAGSPLNEQFF
TRBV4-1,NA,CASSQESGRGPYNEQFF
TRBV29-1,TRBD1,CSVTPGQGAKNIQYF
TRBV28,NA,CASSSPPGDEQYF
TRBV5-1,NA,CASSLGNSNYGYTF
TRBV27,NA,CASSKTGSSYNSPLHF
TRBV20-1,TRBD1,CSESRDRQNTEAFF
TRBV29-1,NA,CSARTPDVRELFF
TRBV2,NA,CASSEAAYEQYF
TRBV7-9,TRBD2,CASSKAGGPQTQYF
TRBV4-2,NA,CASSRETDGGQPQHF
TRBV29-1,TRBD1,CSARSGQGAEAFF
TRBV6-1,NA,CASTWTTGDTQYF
TRBV20-1,NA,CSAKGTWSNQPQHF
TRBV6-6,NA,CASSYSRGPGNTIYF
TRBV7-3,NA,CASSQTYTGELFF
TRBV7-2,NA,CASSLGRGGTEAFF
TRBV6-1,TRBD1,CASHPQGAYEQYF
TRBV19,NA,CASSILTDTQGSSPLHF
TRBV14,NA,CASSQGVNTEAFF
TRBV4-2,NA,CASSHGGMNEKLFF
TRBV5-5,NA,CASSLGLPETQYF
TRBV29-1,NA,CSVRVNEKLFF